The 12 T cell receptor beta chains in this list originate from one sample, sequenced in a study of post-analysis software for immune sequencing data. General observations from the study: About five TRBV segments were more frequent in patients than controls; TRBV5-6, TRBV5-1 and TRBV20-1 belonged to this group.

Incorporated into the TCR beta cDNA libraries were unique molecular identifiers, which served to reduce PCR and sequencing biases. TCRdb ran MiXCR on the PCR reads and lists one entry per CDR3 protein. The table has 700,000 to 900,000 distinct CDR3 sequences, roughly 46% seen once. For these receptors, no antigen is known. Input material: blood. Every receptor here comes from a girl under 18 with multiple sclerosis.

The chain uses TRBV24-1 and TRBJ1-2; the D gene is possibly TRBD1 (6 bases). Germline V gene sequence: CDR1 KGHDR, CDR2 SFDVKD. This CDR3 comprises 15 residues. Trimming cost V 4 bases and J 2 bases, with 13 bases left between them. The CDR3 spells CATSDRQQGNYGYTF. The CDR3 nucleotides are TGTGCCACCAGTGACCGCCAGCAGGGGAACTATGGCTACACCTTC.

A single count supports this clonotype. The gene calls are TRBV29-1 and TRBJ2-5; D uncertain. The assigned J gene may be wrong: the sequence end matches TRBJ2-7 better. The CDR3 is 12 residues long. From germline, CDR1 is SQVTM and CDR2 ANQGSEA. The CDR3 DNA reads TGCAGCGTTGTGGGCAGCCCTTACGAGCAGTACTTC. Protein sequence: CSVVGSPYEQYF.

The chain carries TRBV6-2 or TRBV6-3 and TRBJ1-5; 11 positions match TRBD1. The V and J ends lost 6 bases and 7 bases, in that order; junction bases with no gene match: 5. CDR3 length: 14 residues. Germline CDR1 MNHEY, CDR2 SVGEGT. The CDR3 nucleotides read TGTGCCAGCAGCGGACAGGGGGCAAGGCAGCCCCAGCATTTT. This sequence encodes CASSGQGARQPQHF.

This sequence joins TRBV6-5 and TRBJ1-2; 8 bases agree with TRBD1. V gave up 6 bases and J gave up 5 bases; unmatched junction bases: 8. CDR1 and CDR2 (germline): MNHEY, SVGAGI. The CDR3 spans 14 residues. The CDR3 DNA is TGTGCCAGCAGCCCAGACCGACAGGGGTATGGCTACACCTTC. It codes for CASSPDRQGYGYTF.

The chain combines TRBV29-1 with TRBJ1-2; D is unresolved. Germline assignment: CDR1 SQVTM and CDR2 ANQGSEA. V lost 3 bases to trimming and J lost 4 bases, with 9 bases between them. The CDR3 is 12 residues long. CDR3 protein: CSVERASYGYTF. The CDR3 DNA sequence: TGCAGCGTTGAGCGGGCTTCCTATGGCTACACCTTC.

CDR3 in DNA: TGTGCCAGCAGTTGGGGACAGAAGGAGCAGTACTTC. Protein product: CASSWGQKEQYF. This sequence joins TRBV5-6 and TRBJ2-7; 7 positions agree with TRBD1. J was trimmed by 7 bases and V by 5 bases; bases with no gene match: 6. The CDR3 is 12 residues long. The germline gives CDR1 SGHDT, CDR2 YYEEEE.

V gene TRBV20-1 combines with J gene TRBJ2-1; D might be TRBD2 (6 bases). CDR1 DFQATT and CDR2 SNEGSKA come from the germline V gene (reference sequence). The CDR3 runs to 13 residues. V dropped 3 bases and J dropped 7 bases, with 13 bases sitting between them. The CDR3 spells CSASPPGENEQFF. The CDR3 coding sequence is TGCAGTGCTAGCCCCCCGGGGGAAAATGAGCAGTTCTTC.

In its sample, this clonotype was seen a few times. The genes are TRBV12-3 or TRBV12-4 and TRBJ2-5; 9 bases are shared with TRBD1. V trimming: 5 bases; J trimming: 5 bases; junction bases outside the gene matches: 3. CDR3 length: 13 amino acids. For the CDR3, the DNA is TGTGCCAGCAGTGTGGACAGGGGCGAGACCCAGTACTTC. It translates to CASSVDRGETQYF.

This clonotype has more than one count but fewer than ten. CDR3: CSASWVGGSSYNEQFF. In DNA, the CDR3 is TGCAGTGCTAGCTGGGTCGGCGGGAGCTCCTACAATGAGCAGTTCTTC. The chain joins TRBV20-1 to TRBJ2-1, with 7 nucleotides matching TRBD2. In germline, CDR1 is DFQATT, CDR2 SNEGSKA (reference sequence). J lost 0 bases, V lost 3 bases, and 8 bases had no gene match. The CDR3 sequence is 16 residues long.

CDR3 amino acids: CASRIRDSYNEQFF. CDR3 coding DNA: TGTGCCAGCAGGATTAGGGACAGTTACAATGAGCAGTTCTTC. The chain joins TRBV12-3 or TRBV12-4 to TRBJ2-1, with 7 nucleotides matching TRBD1. The J segment lost 4 bases and the V segment lost 6 bases, leaving 6 bases of the junction unmatched. The CDR3 covers 14 residues.

This clonotype was observed a few times. The chain uses TRBV2 and TRBJ2-1, with 9 bases identical to TRBD2. Germline loops: CDR1 SNHLY, CDR2 FYNNEI. Trimming cost V 9 bases and J 0 bases; bases outside gene matches: 3. The CDR3 is 14 amino acids. The CDR3 reads CASLAGSSYNEQFF. Written as DNA, the CDR3 is TGTGCCAGTCTAGCGGGAAGCTCCTACAATGAGCAGTTCTTC.

This clonotype has more than one count but fewer than ten. This sequence joins TRBV7-9 and TRBJ2-1; D might be TRBD2 (5 bases). Germline CDR1 is SEHNR and CDR2 is FQNEAQ (reference sequence). The CDR3 length is 17 residues. V dropped 1 base and J dropped 0 bases, with 13 bases sitting between them. The CDR3 bases are TGTGCCAGCAGCTTAGGAGGGCCAAAGAGCTCCTACAATGAGCAGTTCTTC. Its protein product is CASSLGGPKSSYNEQFF. The whole variable domain, filled in from reference TRBV7-9 and TRBJ2-1, reads DTGVSQNPRHKITKRGQNVTFRCDPISEHNRLYWYRQTLGQGPEFLTYFQNEAQLEKSRLLSDRFSAERPKGSFSTLEIQRTEQGDSAMYLCASSLGGPKSSYNEQFFGPGTRLTVL.